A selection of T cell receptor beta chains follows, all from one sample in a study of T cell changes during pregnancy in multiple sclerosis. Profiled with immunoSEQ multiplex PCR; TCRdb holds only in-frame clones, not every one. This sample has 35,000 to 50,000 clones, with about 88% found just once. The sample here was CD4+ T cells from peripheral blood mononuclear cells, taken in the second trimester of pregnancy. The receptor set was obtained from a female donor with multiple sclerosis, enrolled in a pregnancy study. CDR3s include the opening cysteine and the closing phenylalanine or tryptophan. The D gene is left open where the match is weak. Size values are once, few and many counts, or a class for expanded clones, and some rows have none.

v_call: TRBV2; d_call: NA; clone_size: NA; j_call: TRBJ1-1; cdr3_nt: TGTGCCAGCACCGAGCGACCGAACACTGAAGCTTTCTTT; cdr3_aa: CASTERPNTEAFF
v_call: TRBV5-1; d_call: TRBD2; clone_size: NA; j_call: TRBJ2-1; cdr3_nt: TGCGCCAGCAGCTGGACCGGGACTAGCGGGAGTTCCGGTGAGCAGTTCTTC; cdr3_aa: CASSWTGTSGSSGEQFF
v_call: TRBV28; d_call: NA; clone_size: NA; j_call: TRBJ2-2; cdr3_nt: TGTGCCAGCTATAGGTCAGGGTTCACCGGGGAGCTGTTTTTT; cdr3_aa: CASYRSGFTGELFF
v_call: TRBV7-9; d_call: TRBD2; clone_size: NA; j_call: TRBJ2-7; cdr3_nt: TGTGCCAGCAGTCCCCGACTAGCGGGAGCGAATGAGCAGTACTTC; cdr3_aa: CASSPRLAGANEQYF
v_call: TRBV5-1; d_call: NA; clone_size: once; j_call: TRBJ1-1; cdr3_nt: TGCGCCAGCAGCCCCAGGGAAAAAATGAACACTGAAGCTTTCTTT; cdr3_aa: CASSPREKMNTEAFF
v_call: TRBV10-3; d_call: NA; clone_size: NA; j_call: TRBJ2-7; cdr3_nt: TGTGCCATCGGCCGTCCAGGGGCGGGAGACTTCCACGAGCAGTACTTC; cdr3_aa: CAIGRPGAGDFHEQYF
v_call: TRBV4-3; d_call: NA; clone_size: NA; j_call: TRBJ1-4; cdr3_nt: TGCGCCAGCAGCCAAGGGGGGGGCAGGGTGGCACTGTTTTTT; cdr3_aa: CASSQGGGRVALFF
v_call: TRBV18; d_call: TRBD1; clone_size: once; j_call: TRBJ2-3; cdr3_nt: TGTGCCAGCTCACGAACAGGGGCCCGGGGAGATACGCAGTATTTT; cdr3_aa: CASSRTGARGDTQYF
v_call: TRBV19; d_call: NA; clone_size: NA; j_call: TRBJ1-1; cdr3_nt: TGTGCCAGTAGTAAGTGGGGGGGAGGCCCTGAAGCTTTCTTT; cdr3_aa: CASSKWGGGPEAFF
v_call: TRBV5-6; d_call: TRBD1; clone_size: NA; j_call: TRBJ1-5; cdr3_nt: TGTGCCAGCAGCCGACAGGGGGCTGCCAATCAGCCCCAGCATTTT; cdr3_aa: CASSRQGAANQPQHF
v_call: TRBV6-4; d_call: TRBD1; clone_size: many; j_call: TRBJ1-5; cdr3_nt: TGTGCCAGCAGTGACCGTCTGGGGACAGGACACAATCAGCCCCAGCATTTT; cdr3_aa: CASSDRLGTGHNQPQHF
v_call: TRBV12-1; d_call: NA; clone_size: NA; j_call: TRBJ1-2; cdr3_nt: TGTGCCAGCAGCTGGTCCCGGGACAGGGGACGTAACTATGGCTACACCTTC; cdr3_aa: CASSWSRDRGRNYGYTF
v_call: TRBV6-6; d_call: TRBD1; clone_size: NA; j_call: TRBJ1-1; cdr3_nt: TGTGCCAGCATGACAGGGGGCGGCACTGAAGCTTTCTTT; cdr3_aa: CASMTGGGTEAFF
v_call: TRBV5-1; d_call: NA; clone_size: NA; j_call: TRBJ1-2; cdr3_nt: TGCGCCAGCAGCCCACGAGGATTGGACTATGGCTACACCTTC; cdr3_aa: CASSPRGLDYGYTF
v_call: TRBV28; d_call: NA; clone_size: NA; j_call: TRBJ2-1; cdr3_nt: TGTGCCAGCAGTTTAGGGGGACTGAGCTCCTACAATGAGCAGTTCTTC; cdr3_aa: CASSLGGLSSYNEQFF
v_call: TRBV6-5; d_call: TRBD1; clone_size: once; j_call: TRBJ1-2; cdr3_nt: TGTGCCAGCAGTCCTGACAGGGGTCGGAATGGCTACACCTTC; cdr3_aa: CASSPDRGRNGYTF
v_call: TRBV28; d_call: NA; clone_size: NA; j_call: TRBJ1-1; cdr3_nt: TGTGCCAGCAGTTTTTCGGGGGGAGGGAACACTGAAGCTTTCTTT; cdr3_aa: CASSFSGGGNTEAFF
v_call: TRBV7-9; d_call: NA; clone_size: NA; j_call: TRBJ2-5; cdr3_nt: TGTGCCAGCAGCTTACTACGGGTGATATCAGAGACCCAGTACTTC; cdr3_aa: CASSLLRVISETQYF
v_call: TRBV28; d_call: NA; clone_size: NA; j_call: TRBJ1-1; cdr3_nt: TGTGCCAGCACCACAGAATCGAACACTGAAGCTTTCTTT; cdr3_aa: CASTTESNTEAFF
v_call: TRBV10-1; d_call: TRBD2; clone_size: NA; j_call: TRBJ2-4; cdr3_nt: TGCGCCAGCAGTGAGCCATCAGCGGGAGGAATCGAAAACATTCAGTACTTC; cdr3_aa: CASSEPSAGGIENIQYF
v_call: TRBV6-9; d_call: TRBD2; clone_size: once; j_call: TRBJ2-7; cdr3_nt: TGTGCCAGCACCCCGGGGACTAGCGGCTCCTACGAGCAGTACTTC; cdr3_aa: CASTPGTSGSYEQYF
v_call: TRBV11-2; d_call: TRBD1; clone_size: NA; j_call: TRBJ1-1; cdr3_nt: TGTGCCAGCAGCTGGACAGGGGGCTCTACTGAAGCTTTCTTT; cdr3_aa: CASSWTGGSTEAFF
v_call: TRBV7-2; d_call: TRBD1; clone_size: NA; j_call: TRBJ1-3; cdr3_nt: TGTGCCAGCAGCTTTTCGAACAGGGGCGGAAACACCATATATTTT; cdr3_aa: CASSFSNRGGNTIYF
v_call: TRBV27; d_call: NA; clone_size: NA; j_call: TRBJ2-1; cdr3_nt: TGTGCCAGCAGTTTATCGATAACTCGAGAGCAGTTCTTC; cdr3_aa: CASSLSITREQFF
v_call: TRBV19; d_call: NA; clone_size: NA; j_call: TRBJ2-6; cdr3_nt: TGTGCCAGTAGTACCGCAGGGGCTGGTGGGGCCAACGTCCTGACTTTC; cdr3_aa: CASSTAGAGGANVLTF
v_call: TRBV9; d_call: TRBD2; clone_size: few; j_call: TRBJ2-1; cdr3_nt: TGTGCCAGCAGCGCGGGACTAGCGGGATGGAATGAGCAGTTCTTC; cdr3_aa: CASSAGLAGWNEQFF
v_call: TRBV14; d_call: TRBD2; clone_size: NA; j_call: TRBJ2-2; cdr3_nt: TGTGCCAGCAGCGGTTTAGCGGGCCGAGGGACCGGGGAGCTGTTTTTT; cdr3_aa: CASSGLAGRGTGELFF
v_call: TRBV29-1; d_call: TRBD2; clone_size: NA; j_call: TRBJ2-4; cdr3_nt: TGCAGCGTTGAAGATGGCCTAGCGGGGAACATTCAGTACTTC; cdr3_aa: CSVEDGLAGNIQYF
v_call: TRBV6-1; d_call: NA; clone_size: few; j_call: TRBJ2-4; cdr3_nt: TGTGCCAGCAGTGAAACTTCAGGGCGAAATGGCATTCAGTACTTC; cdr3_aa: CASSETSGRNGIQYF
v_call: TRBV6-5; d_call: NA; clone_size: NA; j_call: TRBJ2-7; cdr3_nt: TGTGCCAGCAGTTACCCGGGATCCGAGCAGTACTTC; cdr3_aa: CASSYPGSEQYF
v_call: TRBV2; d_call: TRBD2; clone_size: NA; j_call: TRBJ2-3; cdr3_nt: TGTGCCAGCAGGAGACTAGCGGGAGGGAGCACAGATACGCAGTATTTT; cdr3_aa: CASRRLAGGSTDTQYF
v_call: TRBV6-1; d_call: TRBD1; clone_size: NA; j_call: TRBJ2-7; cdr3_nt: TGTGCCAGCAGGGGGACAGGGGGCCACGAGCAGTACTTC; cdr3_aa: CASRGTGGHEQYF
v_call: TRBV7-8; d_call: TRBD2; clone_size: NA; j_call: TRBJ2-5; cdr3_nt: TGTGCCAGCAGCTTAGGGGCTAGCGGGAGGGGAAGGGGAGAGACCCAGTACTTC; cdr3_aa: CASSLGASGRGRGETQYF
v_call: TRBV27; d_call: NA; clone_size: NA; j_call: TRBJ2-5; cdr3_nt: TGTGCCAGCAGTTTGGAGGGAATGGGGTACCAAGAGACCCAGTACTTC; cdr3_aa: CASSLEGMGYQETQYF
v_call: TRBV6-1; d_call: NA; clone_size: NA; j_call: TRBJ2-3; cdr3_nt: TGTGCCAGCAGTGAAGCAACAGGGGGGGTTGATACGCAGTATTTT; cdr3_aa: CASSEATGGVDTQYF
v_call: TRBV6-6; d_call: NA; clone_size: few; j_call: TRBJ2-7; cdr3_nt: TGTGCCAGCAGTTACCCAGGACTGGGCTCCTACGAGCAGTACTTC; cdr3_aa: CASSYPGLGSYEQYF
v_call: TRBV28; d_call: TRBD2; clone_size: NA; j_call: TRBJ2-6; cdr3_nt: TGTGCCAGCAGGCCGGGGAGGGCCTTGTCTGGGGCCAACGTCCTGACTTTC; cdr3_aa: CASRPGRALSGANVLTF
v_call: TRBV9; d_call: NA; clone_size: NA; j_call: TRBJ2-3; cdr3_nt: TGTGCCAGCAGCGTAGATAGTGCGACAGATACGCAGTATTTT; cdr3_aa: CASSVDSATDTQYF